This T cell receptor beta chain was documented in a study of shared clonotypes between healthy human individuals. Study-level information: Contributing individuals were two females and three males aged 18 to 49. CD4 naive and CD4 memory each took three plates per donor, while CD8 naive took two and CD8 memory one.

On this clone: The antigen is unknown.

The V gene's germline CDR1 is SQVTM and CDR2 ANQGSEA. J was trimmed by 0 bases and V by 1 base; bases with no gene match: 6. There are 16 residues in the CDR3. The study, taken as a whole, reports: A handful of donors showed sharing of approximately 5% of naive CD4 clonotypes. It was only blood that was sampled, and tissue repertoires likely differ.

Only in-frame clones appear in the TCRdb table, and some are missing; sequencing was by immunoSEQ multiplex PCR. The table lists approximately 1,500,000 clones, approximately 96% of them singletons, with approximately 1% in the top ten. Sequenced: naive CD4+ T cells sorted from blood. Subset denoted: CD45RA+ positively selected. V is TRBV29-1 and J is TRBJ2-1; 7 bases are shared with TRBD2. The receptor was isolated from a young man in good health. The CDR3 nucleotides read TGCAGCGTTGAAGGGGGAGCGGGACGCTCCTACAATGAGCAGTTCTTC. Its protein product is CSVEGGAGRSYNEQFF.